The text below deals with one TCR beta chain. The record originates from a study of Ad26.COV2.S vaccination and SARS-CoV-2 variants. This table comes from immunoSEQ multiplex PCR, and its TCRdb copy is limited to in-frame clones, with some not included. The sample carries about 350,000 clones, approximately 90% recorded once. V was cut by 1 base and J by 6 bases, with 13 bases left in between. The CDR3 contains 14 residues. Germline-derived CDR1 and CDR2 are GTSNPN and SVGIG (reference sequence). Sample treatment: about 20 received Ad26.COV2.S at low or high dose, single or two shots; five or six received placebo; per-sample allocation not given. Following the first vaccine or placebo injection, samples were taken on day 63.

Sequences were derived from peripheral blood, sampled in a trial of Ad26.COV2.S vaccine versus placebo. This sequence joins TRBV30 and TRBJ1-5; TRBD1 is a possible D gene (5 bases). The TCR originated in a person between 18 and 60 years old who received the Ad26.COV2.S COVID-19 vaccine or a placebo. The CDR3 bases are TGTGCCTGGAGTGCACGGGGGTCCGGTCAGCCCCAGCATTTT. It translates to CAWSARGSGQPQHF. Together with reference TRBV30 and TRBJ1-5, the CDR3 gives the full variable domain: SQTIHQWPATLVQPVGSPLSLECTVEGTSNPNLYWYRQAAGRGLQLLFYSVGIGQISSEVPQNLSASRPQDRQFILSSKKLLLSDSGFYLCAWSARGSGQPQHFGDGTRLSIL.